This is a list of T cell receptor beta chains from one sample in a study of human T cells and chemical hapten exposure. Using its own MiXCR run on the RACE reads, TCRdb lists one record per CDR3 protein. This table has roughly 380,000 distinct CDR3 sequences, approximately 5% appearing once. Sequences were derived from whole blood, sampled in connection with sensitization to the hapten diphenylcyclopropenone (DPC). Source of these receptors: a woman in her fifties or sixties with alopecia areata. Some clones in this sample may be carry-over from other donors' samples. Each CDR3 is given with its conserved first and last residue. Each record gives: V gene, clone size, J gene, CDR3 length, D gene, CDR3 DNA, CDR3 protein. A D gene is named only where the DNA matches it firmly. Clone size is not always given. Where it is, it says once, few, many or a class for expanded clones.

V: TRBV2
size: NA
J: TRBJ1-5
length: 14
D: NA
DNA: TGTGCCAGCAGTGAAGACAGGGGCAATCAGCCCCAGCATTTT
CDR3: CASSEDRGNQPQHF

V: TRBV28
size: few
J: TRBJ2-1
length: 13
D: TRBD2
DNA: TGTGCCAGCAGCCTAGGAAGGACTAGCGGGCAGTTCTTC
CDR3: CASSLGRTSGQFF

V: TRBV10-3
size: few
J: TRBJ2-3
length: 13
D: NA
DNA: TGTGCCATCAGTGGGGACCAGGGAGATACGCAGTATTTT
CDR3: CAISGDQGDTQYF

V: TRBV20-1
size: NA
J: TRBJ1-5
length: 15
D: NA
DNA: TGCAGTGCTAGAGATGACAGGTTCAGCAATCAGCCCCAGCATTTT
CDR3: CSARDDRFSNQPQHF

V: TRBV20-1
size: many
J: TRBJ2-1
length: 12
D: TRBD1
DNA: TGCAGTGCTCACAGGGGGCAGAATGAGCAGTTCTTC
CDR3: CSAHRGQNEQFF

V: TRBV6-1
size: NA
J: TRBJ1-2
length: 13
D: NA
DNA: TGTGCCAGCAATGAGGGGCGAAGCTATGGCTACACCTTC
CDR3: CASNEGRSYGYTF

V: TRBV5-1
size: many
J: TRBJ2-6
length: 16
D: NA
DNA: TGCGCCAGCAGCTTCAGACCGGTCTCTGGGGCCAACGTCCTGACTTTC
CDR3: CASSFRPVSGANVLTF

V: TRBV7-2
size: few
J: TRBJ1-6
length: 16
D: NA
DNA: TGTGCCAGCAGCTTCCTAGGGGGTCTAGATAATTCACCCCTCCACTTT
CDR3: CASSFLGGLDNSPLHF

V: TRBV15
size: few
J: TRBJ2-7
length: 14
D: NA
DNA: TGTGCCACCAGCAGAGGGGGGGACACCTACGAGCAGTACTTC
CDR3: CATSRGGDTYEQYF

V: TRBV29-1
size: many
J: TRBJ1-4
length: 14
D: NA
DNA: TGCAGCGTTCTGATAGTCTCCACTAATGAAAAACTGTTTTTT
CDR3: CSVLIVSTNEKLFF

V: TRBV6-5
size: NA
J: TRBJ1-1
length: 15
D: NA
DNA: TGTGCCAGCAGTTGGACGGGACACATGAACACTGAAGCTTTCTTT
CDR3: CASSWTGHMNTEAFF

V: TRBV11-2
size: few
J: TRBJ1-3
length: 15
D: NA
DNA: TGTGCCAGCAGCCTAGTCAGGCGGGAGGGAGACACCATATATTTT
CDR3: CASSLVRREGDTIYF

V: TRBV7-2
size: few
J: TRBJ2-1
length: 14
D: NA
DNA: TGTGCCAGTTCAGCGCCGGGACTCTACAATGAGCAGTTCTTC
CDR3: CASSAPGLYNEQFF

V: TRBV6-2/TRBV6-3
size: many
J: TRBJ1-6
length: 14
D: NA
DNA: TGTGCCAGCAGTTACGCGGAGAGAAATTCACCCCTCCACTTT
CDR3: CASSYAERNSPLHF

V: TRBV9
size: many
J: TRBJ2-3
length: 15
D: NA
DNA: TGTGCCAGCAGCGTAGCCGGGGGTCCCACAGATACGCAGTATTTT
CDR3: CASSVAGGPTDTQYF

V: TRBV6-2/TRBV6-3
size: many
J: TRBJ2-7
length: 16
D: NA
DNA: TGTGCCAGCAGACCCACAAGCAGGGGAAAGGGATACGAGCAGTACTTC
CDR3: CASRPTSRGKGYEQYF

V: TRBV7-9
size: NA
J: TRBJ2-7
length: 16
D: NA
DNA: TGTGCCAGCAGCACTTCTCTAACGGGGAATGGGTACGAGCAGTACTTC
CDR3: CASSTSLTGNGYEQYF

V: TRBV28
size: NA
J: TRBJ1-1
length: 15
D: NA
DNA: TGTGCCAGCAGTTTAAGTACGGTGGAAAACACTGAAGCTTTCTTT
CDR3: CASSLSTVENTEAFF

V: TRBV7-9
size: NA
J: TRBJ1-2
length: 14
D: NA
DNA: TGTGCCAGCAGCGGTACACCCCCGCCCTATGGCTACACCTTC
CDR3: CASSGTPPPYGYTF

V: TRBV6-2/TRBV6-3
size: many
J: TRBJ2-1
length: 13
D: NA
DNA: TGTGCCAGCAGTTACGCTTCAGCCGGAAGGCAGTTCTTC
CDR3: CASSYASAGRQFF

V: TRBV2
size: few
J: TRBJ1-1
length: 15
D: NA
DNA: TGTGCCAGCAGTGGAGGTTGGGGAAGGGACACTGAAGCTTTCTTT
CDR3: CASSGGWGRDTEAFF

V: TRBV7-2
size: few
J: TRBJ2-1
length: 15
D: NA
DNA: TGTGCCAGCAGCCCAACCCGGGGGGTAGGGGGCAAACAGTTCTTC
CDR3: CASSPTRGVGGKQFF

V: TRBV7-2
size: NA
J: TRBJ2-5
length: 15
D: TRBD1
DNA: TGTGCCAGCAGCCCCGGACAGGGGGCTGTAGAGACCCAGTACTTC
CDR3: CASSPGQGAVETQYF

V: TRBV7-6
size: NA
J: TRBJ1-1
length: 14
D: NA
DNA: TGTGCCAGCAGCTTAGAGGGGGGGCTCACTGAAGCTTTCTTT
CDR3: CASSLEGGLTEAFF

V: TRBV5-1
size: many
J: TRBJ2-5
length: 14
D: NA
DNA: TGCGCCAGCAGCTTGGCCCCCGGCGAGGAGACCCAGTACTTC
CDR3: CASSLAPGEETQYF

V: TRBV27
size: few
J: TRBJ1-4
length: 13
D: NA
DNA: TGTGCCAGCAGTTTGATAGGAGGTGAAAAACTGTTTTTT
CDR3: CASSLIGGEKLFF

V: TRBV28
size: many
J: TRBJ2-4
length: 14
D: NA
DNA: TGTGCCAGCGAAGGGGTTCTAGCCAAAAACATTCAGTACTTC
CDR3: CASEGVLAKNIQYF

V: TRBV2
size: NA
J: TRBJ1-3
length: 13
D: NA
DNA: TGTGCCAGCAGCGGTAGTGCTGGAAACACCATATATTTT
CDR3: CASSGSAGNTIYF

V: TRBV27
size: NA
J: TRBJ1-1
length: 15
D: NA
DNA: TGTGCCAGCAGCCTATCATACGGTTTGAACACTGAAGCTTTCTTT
CDR3: CASSLSYGLNTEAFF

V: TRBV9
size: many
J: TRBJ2-1
length: 15
D: NA
DNA: TGTGCCAGCAGCGTAAGAGGGGAGCGGAGCAATGAGCAGTTCTTC
CDR3: CASSVRGERSNEQFF

V: TRBV6-5
size: many
J: TRBJ2-1
length: 12
D: NA
DNA: TGTGCCAGCAGCCCCGGGTACAATGAGCAGTTCTTC
CDR3: CASSPGYNEQFF

V: TRBV6-5
size: many
J: TRBJ2-3
length: 12
D: NA
DNA: TGTGCCAGCAGTTACACACCGGGACAAACTGTTTTT
CDR3: CASSYTPGQTVF

V: TRBV7-8
size: many
J: TRBJ1-5
length: 14
D: NA
DNA: TGTGCCAGCAGCGCCGCCGCCGGCAATCAGCCCCAGCATTTT
CDR3: CASSAAAGNQPQHF

V: TRBV28
size: NA
J: TRBJ1-2
length: 16
D: TRBD1
DNA: TGTGCCAGCAGTCCCCTGGGACAGGGACTTAACTATGGCTACACCTTC
CDR3: CASSPLGQGLNYGYTF

V: TRBV29-1
size: NA
J: TRBJ2-3
length: 12
D: TRBD1
DNA: TGCAGCGTTGAGGGACAGGGCTTTGCGCAGTATTTT
CDR3: CSVEGQGFAQYF

V: TRBV3-1
size: NA
J: TRBJ1-6
length: 15
D: TRBD1
DNA: TGTGCCAGCAGCGAAGCCGGGACAGGGAGGACACCCCTCCACTTT
CDR3: CASSEAGTGRTPLHF

V: TRBV27
size: NA
J: TRBJ2-1
length: 14
D: TRBD1
DNA: TGTGCCAGCAGTTTAGGACAGGGGTGGACTGAGCAGTTCTTC
CDR3: CASSLGQGWTEQFF

V: TRBV5-1
size: many
J: TRBJ1-1
length: 14
D: NA
DNA: TGCGCCAGCAGCCGGAGGGCAGGGGCCCCTGAAGCTTTCTTT
CDR3: CASSRRAGAPEAFF

V: TRBV3-1
size: many
J: TRBJ1-1
length: 12
D: NA
DNA: TGTGCCAGCAGCCAAGAGGCGGGGGGAGCTTTCTTT
CDR3: CASSQEAGGAFF

V: TRBV5-5
size: few
J: TRBJ2-5
length: 12
D: NA
DNA: TGTGCCAGCAGCTTATTTGAAGAGACCCAGTACTTC
CDR3: CASSLFEETQYF

V: TRBV11-3
size: NA
J: TRBJ2-2
length: 14
D: NA
DNA: TGTGCCAGCAGCTTCGGGCAGGGAGCCGGGGAGCTGTTTTTT
CDR3: CASSFGQGAGELFF

V: TRBV7-2
size: many
J: TRBJ2-1
length: 14
D: TRBD1
DNA: TGTGCCAGCAGCTCCGAACAGGGGTTCGATGAGCAGTTCTTC
CDR3: CASSSEQGFDEQFF

V: TRBV12-3/TRBV12-4
size: few
J: TRBJ1-1
length: 13
D: NA
DNA: TGTGCCAGCAGTTTTCCTGAGAACACTGAAGCTTTCTTT
CDR3: CASSFPENTEAFF

V: TRBV20-1
size: many
J: TRBJ2-5
length: 17
D: NA
DNA: TGCAGTGCTAGGTTAGGGACGGGTACGCCGACGGGGGAGACCCAGTACTTC
CDR3: CSARLGTGTPTGETQYF

V: TRBV5-1
size: few
J: TRBJ2-5
length: 14
D: NA
DNA: TGCGCCAGCAGCTTGACTCCTAACGCGGAGACCCAGTACTTC
CDR3: CASSLTPNAETQYF

V: TRBV12-3/TRBV12-4
size: NA
J: TRBJ2-7
length: 16
D: TRBD1
DNA: TGTGCCAGCAGTTTAGCGATTGGACAGGGGGCGGACGAGCAGTACTTC
CDR3: CASSLAIGQGADEQYF

V: TRBV6-2/TRBV6-3
size: many
J: TRBJ1-2
length: 13
D: NA
DNA: TGTGCCAGCAGTTTCTCAAATAACTATGGCTACACCTTC
CDR3: CASSFSNNYGYTF

V: TRBV6-2/TRBV6-3
size: many
J: TRBJ2-4
length: 14
D: NA
DNA: TGTGCCAGCAGTTATGGTCCTGGCAAAAACATTCAGTACTTC
CDR3: CASSYGPGKNIQYF